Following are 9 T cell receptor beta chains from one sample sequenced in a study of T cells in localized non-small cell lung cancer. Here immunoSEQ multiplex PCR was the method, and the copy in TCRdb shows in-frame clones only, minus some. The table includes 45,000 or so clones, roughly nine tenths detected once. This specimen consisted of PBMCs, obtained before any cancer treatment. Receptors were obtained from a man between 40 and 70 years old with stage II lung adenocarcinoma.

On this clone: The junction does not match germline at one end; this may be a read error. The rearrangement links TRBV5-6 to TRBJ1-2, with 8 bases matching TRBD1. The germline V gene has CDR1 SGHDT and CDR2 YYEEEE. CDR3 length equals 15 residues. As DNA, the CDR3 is TGTGCCAGCAGCTGGCGGGACAGGCCTAACTATGACTACACCTTC. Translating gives CASSWRDRPNYDYTF.

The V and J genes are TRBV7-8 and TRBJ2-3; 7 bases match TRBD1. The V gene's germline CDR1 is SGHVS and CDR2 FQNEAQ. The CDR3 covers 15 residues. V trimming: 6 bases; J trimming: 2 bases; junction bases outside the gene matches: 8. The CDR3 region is CASSYQGVDTDTQYF. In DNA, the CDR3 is TGTGCCAGCAGTTACCAGGGGGTCGACACAGATACGCAGTATTTT. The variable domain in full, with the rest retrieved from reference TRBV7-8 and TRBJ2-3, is GAGVSQSPRYKVAKRGQDVALRCDPISGHVSLFWYQQALGQGPEFLTYFQNEAQLDKSGLPSDRFFAERPEGSVSTLKIQRTQQEDSAVYLCASSYQGVDTDTQYFGPGTRLTVL.

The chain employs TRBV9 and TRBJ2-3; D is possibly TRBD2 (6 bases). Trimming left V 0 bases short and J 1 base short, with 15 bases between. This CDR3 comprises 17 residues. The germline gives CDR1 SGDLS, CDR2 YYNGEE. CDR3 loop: CASSVGAAEGGTDTQYF. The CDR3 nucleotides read TGTGCCAGCAGCGTAGGGGCCGCGGAGGGAGGCACAGATACGCAGTATTTT.

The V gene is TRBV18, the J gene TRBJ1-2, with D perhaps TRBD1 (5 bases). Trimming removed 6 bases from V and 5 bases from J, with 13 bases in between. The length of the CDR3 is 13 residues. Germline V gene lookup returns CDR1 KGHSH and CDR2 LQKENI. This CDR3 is CASSGADLYGYTF. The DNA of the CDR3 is TGTGCCAGCTCTGGGGCAGATCTATATGGCTACACCTTC.

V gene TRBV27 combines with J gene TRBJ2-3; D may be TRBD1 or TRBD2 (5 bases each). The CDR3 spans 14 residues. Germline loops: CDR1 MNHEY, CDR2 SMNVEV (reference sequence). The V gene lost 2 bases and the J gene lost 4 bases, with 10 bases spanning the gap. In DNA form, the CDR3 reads TGTGCCAGCAGTTTAGGGACGGGCGCAGATACGCAGTATTTT. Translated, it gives CASSLGTGADTQYF.

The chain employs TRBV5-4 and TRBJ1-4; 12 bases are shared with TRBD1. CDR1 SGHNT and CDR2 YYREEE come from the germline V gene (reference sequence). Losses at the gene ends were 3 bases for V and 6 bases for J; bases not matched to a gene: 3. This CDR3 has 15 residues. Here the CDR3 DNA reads TGTGCCAGCAGCTGGGGACAGGGGGCTGATGAAAAACTGTTTTTT. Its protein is CASSWGQGADEKLFF.

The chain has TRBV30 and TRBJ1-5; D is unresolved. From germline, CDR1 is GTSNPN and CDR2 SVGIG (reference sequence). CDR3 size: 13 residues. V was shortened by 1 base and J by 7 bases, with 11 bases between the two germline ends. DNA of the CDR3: TGTGCCTGGAGTGGTGGGTTGAAGCAGCCCCAGCATTTT. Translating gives CAWSGGLKQPQHF.

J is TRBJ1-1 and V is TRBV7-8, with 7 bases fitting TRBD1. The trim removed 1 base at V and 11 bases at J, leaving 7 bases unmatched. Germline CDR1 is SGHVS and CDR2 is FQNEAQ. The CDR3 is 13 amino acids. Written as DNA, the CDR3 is TGTGCCAGCAGCTTAGGAGGGACAGCAGGGGCTTTCTTT. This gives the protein CASSLGGTAGAFF.

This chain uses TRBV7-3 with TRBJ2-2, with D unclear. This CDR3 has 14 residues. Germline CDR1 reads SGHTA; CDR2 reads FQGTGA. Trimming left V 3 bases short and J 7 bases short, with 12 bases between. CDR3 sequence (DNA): TGTGCCAGCAGCTTGGACGCGAGAGGCGGGGAGCTGTTTTTT. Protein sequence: CASSLDARGGELFF. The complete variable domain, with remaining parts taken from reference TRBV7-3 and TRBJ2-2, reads GAGVSQTPSNKVTEKGKYVELRCDPISGHTALYWYRQSLGQGPEFLIYFQGTGAADDSGLPNDRFFAVRPEGSVSTLKIQRTERGDSAVYLCASSLDARGGELFFGEGSRLTVL.